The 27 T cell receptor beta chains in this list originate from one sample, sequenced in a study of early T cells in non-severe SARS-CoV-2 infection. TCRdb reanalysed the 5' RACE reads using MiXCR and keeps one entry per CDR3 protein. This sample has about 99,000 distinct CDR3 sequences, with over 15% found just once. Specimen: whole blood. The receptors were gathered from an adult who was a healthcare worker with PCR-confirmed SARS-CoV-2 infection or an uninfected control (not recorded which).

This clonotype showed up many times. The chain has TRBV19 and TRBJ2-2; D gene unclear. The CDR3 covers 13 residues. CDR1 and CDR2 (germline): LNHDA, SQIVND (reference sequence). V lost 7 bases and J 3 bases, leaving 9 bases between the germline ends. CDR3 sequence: CASKKRDTGELFF. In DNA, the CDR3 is TGTGCCAGTAAGAAGAGAGACACCGGGGAGCTGTTTTTT.

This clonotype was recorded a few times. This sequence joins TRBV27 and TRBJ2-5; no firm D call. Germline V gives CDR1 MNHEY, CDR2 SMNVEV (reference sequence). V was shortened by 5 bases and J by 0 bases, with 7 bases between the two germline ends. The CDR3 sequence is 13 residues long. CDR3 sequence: CASSPHDQETQYF. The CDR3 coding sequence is TGTGCCAGCAGTCCGCACGACCAAGAGACCCAGTACTTC.

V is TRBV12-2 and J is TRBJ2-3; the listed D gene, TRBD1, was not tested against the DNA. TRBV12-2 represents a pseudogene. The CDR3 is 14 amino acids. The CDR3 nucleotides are TGTGCAAGTCGCCCCGGGCACACGGCAGATACGCAGTATTTT. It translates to CASRPGHTADTQYF.

The CDR3, as DNA: TGTGCCAGCAGTTTAGTGCGGATTTTGGGACAGGGAGACACTGAAGCTTTCTTT. Translating it yields CASSLVRILGQGDTEAFF. This chain uses TRBV12-3 or TRBV12-4 with TRBJ1-1, with 9 bases lining up with TRBD1. This CDR3 has 18 amino acids. Losses at the gene ends were 1 base for V and 3 bases for J; bases not matched to a gene: 12.

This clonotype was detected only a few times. The CDR3 sequence: CASSFGVLTEAFF. DNA for the CDR3: TGTGCCAGCAGCTTCGGGGTTTTGACTGAAGCTTTCTTT. The chain recombines TRBV7-2 with TRBJ1-1; D is uncertain. With 3 bases removed from V and 5 bases from J, the gap between germline ends came to 10 bases. Per germline, CDR1 SGHTA and CDR2 FQGNSA. The CDR3 length is 13 residues.

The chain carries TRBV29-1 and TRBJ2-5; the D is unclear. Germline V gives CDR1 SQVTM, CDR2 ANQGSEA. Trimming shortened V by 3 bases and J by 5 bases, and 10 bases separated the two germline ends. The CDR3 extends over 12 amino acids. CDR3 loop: CSVDYMRETQYF. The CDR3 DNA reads TGCAGCGTTGATTATATGCGGGAGACCCAGTACTTC.

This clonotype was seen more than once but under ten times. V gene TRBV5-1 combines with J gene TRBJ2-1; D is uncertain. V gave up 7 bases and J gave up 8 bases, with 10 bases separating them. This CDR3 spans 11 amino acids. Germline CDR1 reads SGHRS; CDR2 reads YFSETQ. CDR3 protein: CASVLAHEQFF. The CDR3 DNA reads TGCGCCAGCGTGCTGGCCCATGAGCAGTTCTTC.

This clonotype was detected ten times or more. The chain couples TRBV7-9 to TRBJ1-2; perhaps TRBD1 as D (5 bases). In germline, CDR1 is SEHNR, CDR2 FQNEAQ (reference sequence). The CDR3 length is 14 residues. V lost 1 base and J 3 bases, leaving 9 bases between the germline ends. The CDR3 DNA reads TGTGCCAGCAGCTTAGGCAGGGACTACTATGGCTACACCTTC. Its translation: CASSLGRDYYGYTF.

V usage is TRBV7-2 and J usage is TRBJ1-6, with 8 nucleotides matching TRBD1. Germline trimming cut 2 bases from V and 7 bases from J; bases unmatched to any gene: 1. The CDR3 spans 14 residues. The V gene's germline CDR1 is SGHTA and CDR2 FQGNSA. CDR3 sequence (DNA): TGTGCCAGCAGCTTAAGACAGGGGAATTCACCCCTCCACTTT. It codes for CASSLRQGNSPLHF.

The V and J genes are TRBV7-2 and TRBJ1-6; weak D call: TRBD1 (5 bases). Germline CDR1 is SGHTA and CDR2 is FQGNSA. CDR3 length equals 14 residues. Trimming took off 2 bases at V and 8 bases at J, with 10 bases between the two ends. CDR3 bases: TGTGCCAGCAGCTTACGCAGGGTGGATTCACCCCTCCACTTT. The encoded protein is CASSLRRVDSPLHF.

CDR3 nucleotides: TGTGCCAGCAGTTACGGATGGAATGAGCAGTTCTTC. Its protein is CASSYGWNEQFF. The genes are TRBV6-2 or TRBV6-3 and TRBJ2-1, with no clear D. CDR1 is MNHEY and CDR2 is SVGEGT in the germline V gene. V dropped 2 bases and J dropped 7 bases, with 6 bases sitting between them. The CDR3 runs to 12 residues.

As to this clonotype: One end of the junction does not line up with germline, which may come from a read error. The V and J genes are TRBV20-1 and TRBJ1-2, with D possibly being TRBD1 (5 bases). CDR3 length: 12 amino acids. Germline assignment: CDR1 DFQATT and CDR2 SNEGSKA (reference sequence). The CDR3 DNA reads TGCAGTGCTAAGCAGGGAAACTATGGGTACACCTTC. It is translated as CSAKQGNYGYTF.

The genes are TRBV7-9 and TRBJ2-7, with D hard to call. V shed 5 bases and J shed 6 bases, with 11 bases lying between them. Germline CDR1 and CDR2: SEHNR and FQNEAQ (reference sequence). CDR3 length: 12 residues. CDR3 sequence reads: CASSLELLEQYF. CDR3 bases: TGTGCCAGCAGCCTAGAGCTCCTCGAGCAGTACTTC.

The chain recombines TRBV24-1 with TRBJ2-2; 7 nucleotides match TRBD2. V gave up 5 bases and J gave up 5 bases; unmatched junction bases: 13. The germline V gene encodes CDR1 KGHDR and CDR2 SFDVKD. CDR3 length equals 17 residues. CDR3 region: CATSGSVAGVRTGELFF. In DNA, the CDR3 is TGTGCCACCAGTGGCTCCGTGGCGGGAGTGAGAACCGGGGAGCTGTTTTTT.

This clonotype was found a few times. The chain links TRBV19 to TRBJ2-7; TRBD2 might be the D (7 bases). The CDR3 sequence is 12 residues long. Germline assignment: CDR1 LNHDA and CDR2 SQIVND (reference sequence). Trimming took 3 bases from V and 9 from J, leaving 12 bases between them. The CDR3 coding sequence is TGTGCCAGTAGTATTGGAGGGGGGGTGCAGTACTTC. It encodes CASSIGGGVQYF. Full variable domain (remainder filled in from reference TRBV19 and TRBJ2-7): DGGITQSPKYLFRKEGQNVTLSCEQNLNHDAMYWYRQDPGQGLRLIYYSQIVNDFQKGDIAEGYSVSREKKESFPLTVTSAQKNPTAFYLCASSIGGGVQYFGPGTRLTVT.

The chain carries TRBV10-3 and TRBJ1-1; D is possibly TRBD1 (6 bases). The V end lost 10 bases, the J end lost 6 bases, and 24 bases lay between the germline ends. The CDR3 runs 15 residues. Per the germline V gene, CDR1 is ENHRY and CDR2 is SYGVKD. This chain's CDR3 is CATGGQVRGVSEAFF. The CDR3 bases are TGTGCCACCGGGGGCCAGGTCAGGGGTGTCTCTGAAGCTTTCTTT.

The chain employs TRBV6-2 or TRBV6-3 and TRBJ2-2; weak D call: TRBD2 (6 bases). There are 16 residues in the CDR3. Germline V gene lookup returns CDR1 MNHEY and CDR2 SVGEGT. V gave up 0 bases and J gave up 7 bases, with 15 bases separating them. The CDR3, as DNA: TGTGCCAGCAGTTACTCGATAGCGGATGCGCGCGGGGAGCTGTTTTTT. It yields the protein CASSYSIADARGELFF.

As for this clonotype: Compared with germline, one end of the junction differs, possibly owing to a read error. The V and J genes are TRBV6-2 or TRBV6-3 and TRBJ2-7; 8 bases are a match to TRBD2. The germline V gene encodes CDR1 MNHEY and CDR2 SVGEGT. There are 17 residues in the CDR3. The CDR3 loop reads CASSQHPSGSGPHDQYF. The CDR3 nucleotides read TGTGCCAGCAGCCAGCACCCAAGCGGGAGCGGCCCCCACGATCAGTACTTC.

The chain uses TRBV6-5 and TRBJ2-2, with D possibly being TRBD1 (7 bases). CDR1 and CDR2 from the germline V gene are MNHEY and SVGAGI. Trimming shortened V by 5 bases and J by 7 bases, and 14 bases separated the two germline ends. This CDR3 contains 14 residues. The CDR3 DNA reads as TGTGCCAGCAGTATTACGCAGGGGGGCGGGGAGCTGTTTTTT. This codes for CASSITQGGGELFF.

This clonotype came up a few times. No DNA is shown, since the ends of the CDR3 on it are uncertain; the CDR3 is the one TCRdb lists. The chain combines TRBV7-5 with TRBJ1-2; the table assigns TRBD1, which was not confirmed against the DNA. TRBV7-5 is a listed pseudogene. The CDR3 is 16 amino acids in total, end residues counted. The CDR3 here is CISVSEAQGQMSSYTF.

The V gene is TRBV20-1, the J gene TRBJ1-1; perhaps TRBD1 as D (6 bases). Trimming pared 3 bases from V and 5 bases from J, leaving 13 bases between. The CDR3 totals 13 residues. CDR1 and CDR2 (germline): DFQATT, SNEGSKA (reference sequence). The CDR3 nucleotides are TGCAGTGCTAGGTCAAGGGGGGGGACTGAAGCTTTCTTT. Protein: CSARSRGGTEAFF.

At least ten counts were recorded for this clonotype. CDR3 amino acids: CASSYSGDYNEQFF. CDR3 bases: TGTGCCAGCAGTTACTCAGGTGACTACAATGAGCAGTTCTTC. The J gene is TRBJ2-1, the V gene TRBV6-2 or TRBV6-3, with D uncertain. Germline V gene data show CDR1 as MNHEY and CDR2 as SVGEGT. V was pared by 0 bases and J by 3 bases, with 6 bases between. CDR3 length: 14 amino acids.

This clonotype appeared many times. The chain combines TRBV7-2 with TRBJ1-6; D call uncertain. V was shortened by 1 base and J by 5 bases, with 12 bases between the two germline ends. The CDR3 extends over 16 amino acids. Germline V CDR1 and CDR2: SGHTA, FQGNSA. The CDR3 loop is CASSLVVGGNNSPLHF. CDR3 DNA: TGTGCCAGCAGCTTAGTTGTGGGTGGTAATAATTCACCCCTCCACTTT.

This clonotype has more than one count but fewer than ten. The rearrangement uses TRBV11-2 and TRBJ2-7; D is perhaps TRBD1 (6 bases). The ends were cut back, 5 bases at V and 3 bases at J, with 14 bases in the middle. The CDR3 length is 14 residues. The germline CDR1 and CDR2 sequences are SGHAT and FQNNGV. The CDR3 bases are TGTGCCAGCAGCCCGCTGGAAGGGGGCTACGAGCAGTACTTC. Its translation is CASSPLEGGYEQYF.

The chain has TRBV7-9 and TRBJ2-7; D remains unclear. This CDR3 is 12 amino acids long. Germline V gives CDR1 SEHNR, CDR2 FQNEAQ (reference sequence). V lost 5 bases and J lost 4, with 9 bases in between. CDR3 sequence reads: CASSVDKYEQYF. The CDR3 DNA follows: TGTGCCAGCAGCGTAGACAAGTACGAGCAGTACTTC.

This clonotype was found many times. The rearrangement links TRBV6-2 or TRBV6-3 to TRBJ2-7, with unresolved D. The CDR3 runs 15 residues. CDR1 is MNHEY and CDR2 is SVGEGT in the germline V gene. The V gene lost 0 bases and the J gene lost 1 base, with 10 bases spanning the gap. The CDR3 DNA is TGTGCCAGCAGTTACTCAACCGCCGATTCCTACGAGCAGTACTTC. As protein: CASSYSTADSYEQYF.

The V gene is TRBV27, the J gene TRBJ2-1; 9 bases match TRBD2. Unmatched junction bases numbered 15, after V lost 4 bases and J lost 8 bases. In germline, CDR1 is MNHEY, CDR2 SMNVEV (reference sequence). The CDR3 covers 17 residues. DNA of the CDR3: TGTGCCAGCAGTTCCCACGACCTAGCGGGAACGTCTTATGAGCAGTTCTTC. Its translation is CASSSHDLAGTSYEQFF.